These 23 T cell receptor beta chains were sequenced from one sample in a study of T cell clones after liver transplantation. This table comes from immunoSEQ multiplex PCR, and its TCRdb copy is limited to in-frame clones, with some not included. The top ten hold 0.47% of the sample, which has 75,000 to 100,000 clones, 80% to 85% seen once. Source: CD4+ T cells from blood, taken 45 to 46 months after liver transplant. The receptors stem from a human patient who received a liver transplant. Some T cells could come from the graft donor.

The chain recombines TRBV5-1 with TRBJ2-7, with D possibly matching TRBD2 (6 bases). The V gene's germline CDR1 is SGHRS and CDR2 YFSETQ. V lost 6 bases to trimming and J lost 0 bases, with 16 bases between them. This CDR3 contains 15 residues. The CDR3 DNA reads TGCGCCAGCACCCGAGAAGCGGGCCCCTCCTACGAGCAGTACTTC. Translation: CASTREAGPSYEQYF.

The gene calls are TRBV6-1 and TRBJ2-4, with a possible D match to TRBD1 (5 bases). Germline V CDR1 and CDR2: MNHNS, SASEGT. Trimming took 3 bases from V and 8 from J, leaving 11 bases between them. The CDR3 runs to 13 residues. CDR3 residues: CASSDSVGDIQYF. CDR3 nucleotides: TGTGCCAGCAGTGATTCGGTAGGGGACATTCAGTACTTC.

J is TRBJ2-7 and V is TRBV7-9; 8 nucleotides line up with TRBD1. CDR1 and CDR2 from the germline V gene are SEHNR and FQNEAQ (reference sequence). This CDR3 spans 14 amino acids. V shed 2 bases, J shed 4 bases, and the junction held 4 bases outside the gene matches. CDR3 nucleotide sequence: TGTGCCAGCAGCTTAAGCCAGGGGGCTTACGAGCAGTACTTC. It yields the protein CASSLSQGAYEQYF.

This chain uses TRBV28 with TRBJ2-4; possibly TRBD1 for D (6 bases). Germline values: CDR1 MDHEN, CDR2 SYDVKM. This CDR3 contains 17 residues. Trimming cost V 1 base and J 0 bases, with 13 bases left between them. In DNA, the CDR3 is TGTGCCAGCAGTTTATCCCCGGGACATCTAGCCAAAAACATTCAGTACTTC. Translated: CASSLSPGHLAKNIQYF.

This clone was seen once. The CDR3 reads CASSFILYGYTF. As DNA, the CDR3 is TGTGCCAGCAGTTTCATCCTCTATGGCTACACCTTC. The V call is TRBV28, the J call TRBJ1-2; D remains unclear. The length of the CDR3 is 12 residues. Germline V gene lookup returns CDR1 MDHEN and CDR2 SYDVKM. V was clipped by 3 bases and J by 4 bases, with 6 bases between them.

The gene calls are TRBV28 and TRBJ1-1; D is unresolved. The V gene's germline CDR1 is MDHEN and CDR2 SYDVKM. V was clipped by 7 bases and J by 1 base, with 13 bases between them. The CDR3 extends over 14 amino acids. The CDR3 sequence: CASIFGTANTEAFF. The DNA of the CDR3 is TGTGCCAGCATTTTTGGAACGGCGAACACTGAAGCTTTCTTT.

The V and J genes are TRBV5-1 and TRBJ2-5; D is ambiguous. The V end lost 0 bases, the J end lost 4 bases, and 7 bases lay between the germline ends. Germline values: CDR1 SGHRS, CDR2 YFSETQ. This CDR3 contains 13 residues. CDR3 loop: CASSLGNGETQYF. CDR3 sequence (DNA): TGCGCCAGCAGCTTGGGCAATGGAGAGACCCAGTACTTC.

The gene calls are TRBV19 and TRBJ2-1, with 10 bases identical to TRBD1. V trimming: 5 bases; J trimming: 6 bases; junction bases outside the gene matches: 10. CDR1 and CDR2 (germline): LNHDA, SQIVND (reference sequence). CDR3 length: 16 residues. The CDR3 spells CASSPPGTGVSNEQFF. The CDR3 DNA reads TGTGCCAGTAGTCCCCCCGGGACAGGGGTTTCCAATGAGCAGTTCTTC.

The CDR3 DNA sequence: TGTGCCAGCAGCACAGGGACAGCCAACACTGAAGCTTTCTTT. Amino acid sequence: CASSTGTANTEAFF. The rearrangement joins TRBV11-3 to TRBJ1-1; 7 nucleotides align to TRBD1. Germline values: CDR1 SGHNT, CDR2 YENEEA. Losses at the gene ends were 5 bases for V and 2 bases for J; bases not matched to a gene: 5. The length of the CDR3 is 14 residues. Looking up the rest from reference TRBV11-3 and TRBJ1-1 gives the full variable domain: EAGVVQSPRYKIIEKKQPVAFWCNPISGHNTLYWYLQNLGQGPELLIRYENEEAVDDSQLPKDRFSAERLKGVDSTLKIQPAELGDSAVYLCASSTGTANTEAFFGQGTRLTVV.

The V gene is TRBV9, the J gene TRBJ2-7, with no clear D. CDR1 and CDR2 from the germline V gene are SGDLS and YYNGEE. The CDR3 is 14 amino acids. V was clipped by 0 bases and J by 3 bases, with 10 bases between them. Here the CDR3 DNA reads TGTGCCAGCAGCGTAGGTCCAGCCAGCTACGAGCAGTACTTC. This codes for CASSVGPASYEQYF.

Details on this clone: Other DNA sequences from this sample encode an identical CDR3 as well. This chain uses TRBV5-1 with TRBJ2-7; perhaps TRBD2 as D (5 bases). This CDR3 is built from 13 residues. The germline CDR1 and CDR2 sequences are SGHRS and YFSETQ. The V end was cut by 0 bases, the J end by 4 bases, with 8 bases between. The CDR3 loop reads CASSLVSGYEQYF. As DNA, the CDR3 is TGCGCCAGCAGCTTGGTCTCGGGATACGAGCAGTACTTC.

The V gene is TRBV4-1, the J gene TRBJ2-7, with 9 bases that match TRBD1. From germline, CDR1 is MGHRA and CDR2 YSYEKL. CDR3 length: 15 amino acids. V was clipped by 4 bases and J by 3 bases; unmatched bases: 7. The CDR3 loop reads CASSRSQGASYEQYF. CDR3 bases: TGCGCCAGCAGCCGATCACAGGGGGCAAGCTACGAGCAGTACTTC.

V gene TRBV18 combines with J gene TRBJ2-1, with TRBD2 as a possible D gene (6 bases). CDR1 and CDR2 from the germline V gene are KGHSH and LQKENI. Trimming took 3 bases from V and 3 from J, leaving 15 bases between them. This CDR3 is built from 16 residues. This chain's CDR3 is CASSPLGGDLYNEQFF. CDR3 DNA sequence: TGTGCCAGCTCACCCCTCGGAGGGGATCTCTACAATGAGCAGTTCTTC.

This chain uses TRBV7-6 with TRBJ2-1, with TRBD1 identical over 7 bases. CDR3 length equals 14 residues. V shed 3 bases, J shed 3 bases, and the junction held 2 bases outside the gene matches. Per germline, CDR1 SGHVS and CDR2 FNYEAQ. The CDR3, as DNA: TGTGCCAGCAGCTTTTCAGGGGGCTACAATGAGCAGTTCTTC. Its translation: CASSFSGGYNEQFF. Full variable domain (missing parts from reference TRBV7-6 and TRBJ2-1): GAGVSQSPRYKVTKRGQDVALRCDPISGHVSLYWYRQALGQGPEFLTYFNYEAQQDKSGLPNDRFSAERPEGSISTLTIQRTEQRDSAMYRCASSFSGGYNEQFFGPGTRLTVL.

This chain uses TRBV5-1 with TRBJ1-2, with a tentative D call TRBD1 (6 bases). Trimming stripped 4 bases from V and 8 bases from J, with 15 bases between. Germline V CDR1 and CDR2: SGHRS, YFSETQ. The CDR3 is made up of 13 amino acids. The CDR3 reads CASSTGTWGGYTF. CDR3 nucleotides: TGCGCCAGCAGCACCGGGACATGGGGCGGCTACACCTTC.

The chain employs TRBV2 and TRBJ2-7; D might be TRBD1 (5 bases). CDR1 and CDR2 (germline): SNHLY, FYNNEI. The CDR3 runs to 15 residues. V lost 6 bases and J lost 3, with 18 bases in between. This chain's CDR3 is CASREPWGTLYEQYF. CDR3 DNA sequence: TGTGCCAGCAGGGAACCCTGGGGCACCCTCTACGAGCAGTACTTC.

The chain combines TRBV14 with TRBJ1-1, with TRBD1 identical over 9 bases. Germline loops: CDR1 SGHDN, CDR2 FVKESK. The trim removed 3 bases at V and 5 bases at J, leaving 7 bases unmatched. This CDR3 has 15 amino acids. CDR3 bases: TGTGCCAGCAGCCAGGTCAAGGACAGGGGAACTGAAGCTTTCTTT. Protein sequence: CASSQVKDRGTEAFF.

CDR3 sequence (DNA): TGCGCCAGCAGCGGTGTCCGCCGTGGCAATGAGCAGTTCTTC. Encoded protein: CASSGVRRGNEQFF. This sequence joins TRBV4-3 and TRBJ2-1; D gene uncertain. V lost 5 bases, J lost 6 bases, and 14 bases lay in between. The CDR3 is made up of 14 amino acids. Germline V gives CDR1 LGHNA, CDR2 YSLEER.

The J gene is TRBJ2-7, the V gene TRBV6-5, with 10 bases matching TRBD2. The CDR3 has 14 residues. Germline V lookup: CDR1 MNHEY, CDR2 SVGAGI. The ends lost 10 bases at V and 2 bases at J; junction bases unmatched: 8. CDR3 residues: CATSWLAGAYEQYF. In nucleotides, the CDR3 is TGTGCCACCTCCTGGCTAGCGGGAGCCTACGAGCAGTACTTC.

This sequence joins TRBV6-1 and TRBJ2-7, with TRBD2 as a possible D gene (6 bases). V was cut by 1 base and J by 1 base, with 11 bases left in between. There are 15 residues in the CDR3. The V gene's germline CDR1 is MNHNS and CDR2 SASEGT. CDR3 bases: TGTGCCAGCAGTGAAGGAGTGGCGGGATCCTACGAGCAGTACTTC. It is translated as CASSEGVAGSYEQYF.

The sample holds one count of this clone. The chain is built from TRBV7-3 and TRBJ2-5; TRBD2 is a possible D gene (6 bases). The CDR3 covers 14 residues. V was cut by 2 bases and J by 4 bases, with 11 bases left in between. From germline, CDR1 is SGHTA and CDR2 FQGTGA. The CDR3 DNA is TGTGCCAGCAGCTTAGGGACCGGGGGAGAGACCCAGTACTTC. Protein product: CASSLGTGGETQYF.

The chain employs TRBV27 and TRBJ2-6, with 7 bases identical to TRBD2. The germline V gene encodes CDR1 MNHEY and CDR2 SMNVEV (reference sequence). The length of the CDR3 is 14 residues. The J segment lost 1 base and the V segment lost 8 bases, leaving 2 bases of the junction unmatched. CDR3 nucleotides: TGTGCCAGCGGGAGGGGTTCTGGGGCCAACGTCCTGACTTTC. This encodes CASGRGSGANVLTF. Full variable domain (remainder filled in from reference TRBV27 and TRBJ2-6): EAQVTQNPRYLITVTGKKLTVTCSQNMNHEYMSWYRQDPGLGLRQIYYSMNVEVTDKGDVPEGYKVSRKEKRNFPLILESPSPNQTSLYFCASGRGSGANVLTFGAGSRLTVL.

The CDR3 here is CASSPQETQYF. CDR3 nucleotide sequence: TGTGCCAGCAGCCCTCAAGAGACCCAGTACTTC. V and J are TRBV7-2 and TRBJ2-5, with unresolved D. Germline loops: CDR1 SGHTA, CDR2 FQGNSA. The CDR3 spans 11 residues. V was trimmed by 5 bases and J by 2 bases, leaving 3 bases between them.